This T cell receptor beta chain originates from a study of early T cells in non-severe SARS-CoV-2 infection. As for the study in general: Investigators sequenced bulk RNA drawn from unsorted whole blood, and chains remained unpaired. Study conclusions and caveats: Database matching using VDJdb favored anti-spike CD8 responses, with private and CD4 specificities left missing.

Individual cDNA molecules received unique molecular identifiers during library preparation. From the 5' RACE reads, TCRdb called clonotypes with MiXCR, one entry per CDR3 protein. The top ten clones hold less than 3.5% of a sample with 100,000 to 120,000 distinct CDR3 sequences, about an eighth of them seen once. The sample holds a few counts of this clonotype. Its antigen is not known. This CDR3 has 15 amino acids. In germline, CDR1 is MNHEY, CDR2 SMNVEV (reference sequence). Trimming left V 3 bases short and J 0 bases short, with 6 bases between. The source of this sequence is an adult who was a healthcare worker with PCR-confirmed SARS-CoV-2 infection or an uninfected control (not recorded which). Material: whole blood. The chain recombines TRBV27 with TRBJ2-6; no definite D call. CDR3 bases: TGTGCCAGCAGTTTTCTCCCCTCTGGGGCCAACGTCCTGACTTTC. Its protein product is CASSFLPSGANVLTF.